The 18 T cell receptor beta chains below all came from one sample that was sequenced in a study of CD8 T cells in Susac syndrome. The authors reverse transcribed 0.5 to 1 ug RNA with random hexamers. Each CDR3 protein is one row after TCRdb ran MiXCR on the immunoSEQ multiplex PCR reads. The sample lists around 130,000 distinct CDR3 sequences, 85% to 95% seen once, with 0.095% to 0.1% in the top ten. Sequencing was performed on CD4+ T cells from PBMCs. The receptors were gathered from a human donor in good health.

This clonotype appeared a few times. The rearrangement uses TRBV29-1 and TRBJ1-4; D is unclear. Trimming removed 6 bases from V and 1 base from J, with 18 bases in between. Germline V CDR1 and CDR2: SQVTM, ANQGSEA. The CDR3 covers 16 residues. The CDR3: CSVLPLMGGTNEKLFF. CDR3 DNA sequence: TGCAGCGTCCTGCCCTTGATGGGTGGAACTAATGAAAAACTGTTTTTT.

The chain joins TRBV27 to TRBJ1-1, with 7 positions matching TRBD1. The CDR3 has 14 amino acids. CDR1 MNHEY and CDR2 SMNVEV come from the germline V gene (reference sequence). Trimming at V came to 8 bases and at J to 4 bases, leaving 10 bases not matched to a gene. In nucleotides, the CDR3 is TGTGCCAGCGGGGTAACAGGGGAATCCACTGAAGCTTTCTTT. This gives the protein CASGVTGESTEAFF.

The chain uses TRBV4-1 and TRBJ2-1; D unresolved. The CDR3 has 17 residues. CDR1 and CDR2 (germline): MGHRA, YSYEKL. With 1 base removed from V and 4 bases from J, the gap between germline ends came to 17 bases. Written as DNA, the CDR3 is TGCGCCAGCAGCCAAGGATCTTCGATGCTAAAATACAATGAGCAGTTCTTC. Translation gives CASSQGSSMLKYNEQFF.

The J gene is TRBJ2-7, the V gene TRBV15, with D perhaps matching TRBD1 (6 bases). V lost 0 bases and J lost 1, with 10 bases in between. The CDR3 sequence is 15 residues long. In germline, CDR1 is LNHNV, CDR2 YYDKDF (reference sequence). The CDR3 reads CATSRDGQGSYEQYF. CDR3 coding DNA: TGTGCCACCAGCAGAGATGGCCAGGGGTCCTACGAGCAGTACTTC.

The chain recombines TRBV7-9 with TRBJ1-1; D not certain. Trimming took off 1 base at V and 1 base at J, with 10 bases between the two ends. The CDR3 totals 15 residues. CDR1 SEHNR and CDR2 FQNEAQ come from the germline V gene (reference sequence). CDR3 nucleotides: TGTGCCAGCAGCTTAGATCGGGGAGGGAACACTGAAGCTTTCTTT. Its protein is CASSLDRGGNTEAFF.

The rearrangement uses TRBV5-1 and TRBJ1-1; D uncertain. V shed 0 bases and J shed 0 bases, with 9 bases lying between them. The CDR3 runs 15 residues. Germline loops: CDR1 SGHRS, CDR2 YFSETQ. This CDR3 reads CASSLEADMNTEAFF. CDR3 DNA: TGCGCCAGCAGCTTGGAGGCAGACATGAACACTGAAGCTTTCTTT.

The rearrangement uses TRBV5-4 and TRBJ1-1; D gene uncertain. Between the trimmed V and J ends, which lost 5 bases and 6 bases, there was a span of 17 bases. The CDR3 has 14 residues. Germline-derived CDR1 and CDR2 are SGHNT and YYREEE (reference sequence). This CDR3 is CASSIDPGPSEAFF. CDR3 coding DNA: TGTGCCAGCAGTATTGATCCCGGGCCCTCTGAAGCTTTCTTT.

The chain recombines TRBV9 with TRBJ2-7, with D tentatively TRBD2 (6 bases). The germline CDR1 and CDR2 sequences are SGDLS and YYNGEE. The CDR3 consists of 16 residues. The germline V and J ends were trimmed by 2 bases and 1 base, with 16 bases remaining between them. The CDR3 region is CASSVGGDGRSYEQYF. DNA of the CDR3: TGTGCCAGCAGCGTTGGCGGGGACGGTAGATCCTACGAGCAGTACTTC.

V usage is TRBV9 and J usage is TRBJ2-3; D may be TRBD1 or TRBD2 (7 bases each). The V gene lost 7 bases and the J gene lost 0 bases, with 18 bases spanning the gap. Per germline, CDR1 SGDLS and CDR2 YYNGEE. This CDR3 contains 16 residues. DNA for the CDR3: TGTGCCAGCGGGGGGGACAGCGAGGCTAGCACAGATACGCAGTATTTT. Protein product: CASGGDSEASTDTQYF.

The CDR3 DNA follows: TGCAGCGTTACAGCGAACAATGAGCAGTTCTTC. This translates into CSVTANNEQFF. The chain employs TRBV29-1 and TRBJ2-1; D remains ambiguous. V was cut by 5 bases and J by 5 bases, with 7 bases left in between. The CDR3 contains 11 residues. From germline, CDR1 is SQVTM and CDR2 ANQGSEA.

V gene TRBV7-3 combines with J gene TRBJ2-7; 7 bases fit TRBD2. V lost 4 bases and J lost 6; bases outside the gene matches: 9. CDR1 and CDR2 (germline): SGHTA, FQGTGA. The CDR3 length is 14 residues. The CDR3 spells CASSSQREASEQYF. CDR3 DNA sequence: TGTGCCAGCAGCTCCCAGCGGGAAGCCTCCGAGCAGTACTTC. The whole variable domain, filled in from reference TRBV7-3 and TRBJ2-7, reads GAGVSQTPSNKVTEKGKYVELRCDPISGHTALYWYRQSLGQGPEFLIYFQGTGAADDSGLPNDRFFAVRPEGSVSTLKIQRTERGDSAVYLCASSSQREASEQYFGPGTRLTVT.

This chain connects TRBV7-9 to TRBJ2-4; TRBD2 might be the D (7 bases). The CDR3 covers 18 residues. The ends were cut back, 5 bases at V and 7 bases at J, with 27 bases in the middle. In germline, CDR1 is SEHNR, CDR2 FQNEAQ (reference sequence). The CDR3 nucleotides read TGTGCCAGCAGCCCCAGCTTGGGGGGGGGCGGACGTCAGAACATTCAGTACTTC. Its protein is CASSPSLGGGGRQNIQYF.

J is TRBJ2-1 and V is TRBV18; D remains unclear. CDR3 length equals 15 residues. The germline gives CDR1 KGHSH, CDR2 LQKENI. V was trimmed by 6 bases and J by 5 bases, leaving 17 bases between them. CDR3 amino acids: CASSRARSIDNEQFF. CDR3 bases: TGTGCCAGCTCTAGGGCAAGAAGCATAGACAATGAGCAGTTCTTC.

The chain joins TRBV7-9 to TRBJ2-1, with a possible D match to TRBD1 (6 bases). There are 12 residues in the CDR3. CDR1 and CDR2 from the germline V gene are SEHNR and FQNEAQ (reference sequence). V lost 1 base and J 10 bases, leaving 8 bases between the germline ends. The CDR3 nucleotides read TGTGCCAGCAGCTTAGAAGGGACAGAGCAGTTCTTC. Encoded protein: CASSLEGTEQFF.

The chain employs TRBV29-1 and TRBJ1-1; 8 nucleotides match TRBD1. V gave up 7 bases and J gave up 3 bases; unmatched junction bases: 7. There are 13 residues in the CDR3. The germline gives CDR1 SQVTM, CDR2 ANQGSEA. The CDR3, as DNA: TGCAGCGCCCAGACAGGGGAGGACACTGAAGCTTTCTTT. Its translation: CSAQTGEDTEAFF.

V gene TRBV6-1 combines with J gene TRBJ2-7, with 7 bases aligning to TRBD1. The CDR3 runs to 12 residues. Trimming cost V 7 bases and J 2 bases; bases outside gene matches: 2. CDR1 is MNHNS, CDR2 SASEGT, per germline. The CDR3 DNA is TGTGCCAGCACCGACAGGGCCTACGAGCAGTACTTC. This translates into CASTDRAYEQYF.

The chain is built from TRBV2 and TRBJ1-4, with D unresolved. Germline-derived CDR1 and CDR2 are SNHLY and FYNNEI. Trimming cost V 6 bases and J 7 bases, with 15 bases left between them. The CDR3 runs to 14 residues. The CDR3 coding sequence is TGTGCCAGCAGCATCTTCGACGTTTCTGAAAAACTGTTTTTT. Protein sequence: CASSIFDVSEKLFF.

This clonotype occurred a few times. V is TRBV24-1 and J is TRBJ2-1; 10 positions agree with TRBD1. The length of the CDR3 is 16 residues. Germline V lookup: CDR1 KGHDR, CDR2 SFDVKD. J gave up 7 bases and V 2 bases, and 7 bases lay outside the gene matches. This CDR3 is CATSDSGTGVTNEQFF. As DNA, the CDR3 is TGTGCCACCAGTGATTCCGGGACAGGGGTTACGAATGAGCAGTTCTTC.